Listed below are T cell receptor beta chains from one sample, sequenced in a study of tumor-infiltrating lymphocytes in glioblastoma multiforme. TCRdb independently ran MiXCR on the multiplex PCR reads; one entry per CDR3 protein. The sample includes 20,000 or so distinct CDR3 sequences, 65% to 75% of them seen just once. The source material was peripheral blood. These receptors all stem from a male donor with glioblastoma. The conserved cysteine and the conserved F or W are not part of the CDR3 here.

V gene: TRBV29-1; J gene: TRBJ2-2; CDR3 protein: SFEGDNRPGGELF
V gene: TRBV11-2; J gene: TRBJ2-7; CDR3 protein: ASSIRTSGRPISYEQY
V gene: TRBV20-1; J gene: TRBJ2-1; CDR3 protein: SAISGSVNEQF
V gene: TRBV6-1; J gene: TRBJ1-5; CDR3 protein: ASSGQGENQPQH
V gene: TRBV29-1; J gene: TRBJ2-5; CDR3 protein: GVEDSLRVGETQY
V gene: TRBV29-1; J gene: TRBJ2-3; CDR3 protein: SVEDLGSTADTQY
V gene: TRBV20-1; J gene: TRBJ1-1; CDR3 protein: SARMGARPNTEAF
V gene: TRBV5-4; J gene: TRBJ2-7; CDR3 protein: ASGLQGSSYEQY
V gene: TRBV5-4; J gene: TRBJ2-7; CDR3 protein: ASSLDTGTRGTYEQY
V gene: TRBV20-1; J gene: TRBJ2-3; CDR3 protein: SARVGTDTQY
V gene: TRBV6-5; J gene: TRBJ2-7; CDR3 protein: ASSYTLACEQY
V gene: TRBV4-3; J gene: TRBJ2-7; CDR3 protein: ARSQDYRERNEQY
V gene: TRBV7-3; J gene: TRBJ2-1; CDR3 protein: ASSLRDRRNNEQF
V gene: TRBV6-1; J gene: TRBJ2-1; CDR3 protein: ASSEGGSGKNEQF
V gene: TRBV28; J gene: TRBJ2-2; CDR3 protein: ASSNSGRPNTGELF
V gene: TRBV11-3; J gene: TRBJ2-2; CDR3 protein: ASSSWASGNALELF
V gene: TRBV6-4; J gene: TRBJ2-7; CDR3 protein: ASPVTGPYGQY
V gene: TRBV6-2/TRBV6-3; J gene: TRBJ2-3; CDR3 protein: ASRLWDRADTQY
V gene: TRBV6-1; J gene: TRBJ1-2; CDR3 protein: ASSGWALQRGYT
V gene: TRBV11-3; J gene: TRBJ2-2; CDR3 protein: ASSLHPAETGKLF
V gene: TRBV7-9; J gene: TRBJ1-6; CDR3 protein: ASSSSQGGSPLH
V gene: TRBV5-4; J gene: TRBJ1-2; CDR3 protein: ASSQGTGNYGYT
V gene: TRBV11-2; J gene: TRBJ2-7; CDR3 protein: ASSTFSGSQTYEQY
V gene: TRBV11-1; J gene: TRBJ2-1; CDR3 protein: ASRAQTNANDQF
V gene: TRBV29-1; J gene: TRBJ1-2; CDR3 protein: SVEDREVRGYT
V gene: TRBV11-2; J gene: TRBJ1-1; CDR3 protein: ASSPRTRTGIRMDTEAF
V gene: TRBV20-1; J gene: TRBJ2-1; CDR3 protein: SAIRTSALYYNEQF
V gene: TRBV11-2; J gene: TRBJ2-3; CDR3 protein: AGSSVGVTLGMQY
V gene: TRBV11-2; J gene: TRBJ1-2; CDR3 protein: ASSFGTGHGYT
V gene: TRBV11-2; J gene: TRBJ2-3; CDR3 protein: ASGLGLAGGTQY
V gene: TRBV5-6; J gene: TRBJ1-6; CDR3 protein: ASSSSGRGRNSPLH
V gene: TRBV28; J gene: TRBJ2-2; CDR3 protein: ACSPTTGMYNTGELF
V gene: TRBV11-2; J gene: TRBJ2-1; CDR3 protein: ASSLIPGSQSEKF
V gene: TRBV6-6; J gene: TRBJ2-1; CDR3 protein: ASGLAGSSYNEQF
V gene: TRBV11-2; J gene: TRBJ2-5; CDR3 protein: ASSFRGQSQETQY
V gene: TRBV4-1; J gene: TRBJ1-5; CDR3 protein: ASSVAGNQPQH
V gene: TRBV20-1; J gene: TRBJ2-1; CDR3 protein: SARWQSYNEQF
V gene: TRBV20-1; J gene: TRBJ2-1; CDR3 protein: SATPPDRGYNEQF
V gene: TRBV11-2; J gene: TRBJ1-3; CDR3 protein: TSSQGPGGTIY
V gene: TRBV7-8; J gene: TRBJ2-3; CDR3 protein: VSSFGSTDTQY
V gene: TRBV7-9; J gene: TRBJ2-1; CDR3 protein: ASSSRRRWGYNEQF
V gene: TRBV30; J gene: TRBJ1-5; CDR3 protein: AWSLDSNQPQH
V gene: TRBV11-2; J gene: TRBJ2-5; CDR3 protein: ASSTDIGQYMQETKY
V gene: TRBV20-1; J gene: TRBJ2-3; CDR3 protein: SARHGSGRVPDTQY
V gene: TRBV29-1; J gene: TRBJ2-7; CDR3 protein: SVFSSREWGGLVQCEQY
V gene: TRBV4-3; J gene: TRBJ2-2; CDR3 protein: ASSHHDRGAGELF
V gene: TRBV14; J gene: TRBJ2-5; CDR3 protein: ASSRRFSSGTKETQY